The TCR beta chain described here comes from a study of shared clonotypes between healthy human individuals. The CDR3 loop spans 13 amino acids. Unmatched junction bases numbered 4, after V lost 2 bases and J lost 7 bases. Germline loops: CDR1 GTSNPN, CDR2 SVGIG (reference sequence). Measured with immunoSEQ multiplex PCR; TCRdb has only the in-frame clones, and not every one. The table has about 2,500,000 clones, around nine tenths seen once. This chain connects TRBV30 to TRBJ2-7; 11 bases align to TRBD2. The receptor was isolated from a man aged 18 to 29 in good health. Sequenced: naive CD4+ T cells sorted from blood. Documented subset: CD45RA+ positively selected. CDR3 nucleotides: TGTGCCTGGAGTCCCCGGACTAGCGGGGAGCAGTACTTC. It specifies CAWSPRTSGEQYF.